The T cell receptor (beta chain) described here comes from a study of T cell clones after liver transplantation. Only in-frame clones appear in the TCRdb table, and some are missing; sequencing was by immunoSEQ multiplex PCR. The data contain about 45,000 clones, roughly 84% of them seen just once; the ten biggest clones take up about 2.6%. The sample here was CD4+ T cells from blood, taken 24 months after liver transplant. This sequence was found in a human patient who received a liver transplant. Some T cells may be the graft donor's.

The CDR3 DNA reads as TGCGCCAGCAGCCCAACTAGCTTGACCGGGGAGCTGTTTTTT. As protein: CASSPTSLTGELFF. The chain links TRBV5-1 to TRBJ1-3; D perhaps matches TRBD2 (6 bases). Gene TRBJ2-2 matches the end of the DNA better, so the J call may be wrong. This CDR3 is 14 amino acids long. Germline loops: CDR1 SGHRS, CDR2 YFSETQ.